These 22 T cell receptor beta chains came from one sample sequenced in a study of blood T cell repertoires in COVID-19. This table comes from immunoSEQ multiplex PCR, and its TCRdb copy is limited to in-frame clones, with some not included. Altogether around 400,000 clones are present, roughly 84% being singletons, with the ten largest covering 1.4%. Sequencing was done on a sample of PBMCs or T cells enriched from blood (not recorded which). The receptors come from a woman between 18 and 29 years old who had been exposed to COVID-19.

Note on this clone: Other DNA sequences in the same sample also yield this CDR3. J is TRBJ1-6 and V is TRBV7-2, with D possibly being TRBD1 (6 bases). The CDR3 extends over 14 amino acids. Germline values: CDR1 SGHTA, CDR2 FQGNSA. Trimming shortened V by 4 bases and J by 10 bases, and 14 bases separated the two germline ends. CDR3 residues: CASSSTGMNSPLHF. The CDR3 coding sequence is TGTGCCAGCAGCTCCACAGGGATGAACTCACCCCTCCACTTT.

The count of this clone is one. The same CDR3 also results from other DNA sequences found in this sample. The chain is built from TRBV11-2 and TRBJ1-1; D is possibly TRBD1 (5 bases). The V end lost 5 bases, the J end lost 0 bases, and 7 bases lay between the germline ends. CDR3 length equals 13 residues. The V gene's germline CDR1 is SGHAT and CDR2 FQNNGV. The CDR3 sequence: CASSPGLNTEAFF. The CDR3 DNA is TGTGCCAGCAGCCCAGGGTTGAACACTGAAGCTTTCTTT.

The rearrangement joins TRBV20-1 to TRBJ2-7; 7 bases fit TRBD2. This CDR3 is built from 10 residues. Trimming removed 6 bases from V and 9 bases from J; junction bases left unmatched: 5. Germline assignment: CDR1 DFQATT and CDR2 SNEGSKA (reference sequence). The CDR3 bases are TGCAGTGCCCTATGGGAGGGGCAGTACTTC. This translates into CSALWEGQYF.

The V and J genes are TRBV9 and TRBJ2-1; the match to TRBD1 covers 9 bases. The CDR3 covers 16 residues. Germline CDR1 SGDLS, CDR2 YYNGEE. V dropped 0 bases and J dropped 2; count of bases not matched to a gene: 3. This chain's CDR3 is CASSVGGQGTYNEQFF. The CDR3 DNA reads TGTGCCAGCAGCGTAGGGGGACAGGGCACCTACAATGAGCAGTTCTTC.

The rearrangement joins TRBV19 to TRBJ2-2, with 7 bases lining up with TRBD1. Germline assignment: CDR1 LNHDA and CDR2 SQIVND (reference sequence). The CDR3 loop spans 17 amino acids. V dropped 1 base and J dropped 2; count of bases not matched to a gene: 7. The CDR3 spells CASSIAPGTANTGELFF. CDR3 DNA: TGTGCCAGTAGTATAGCCCCCGGGACAGCTAACACCGGGGAGCTGTTTTTT.

This clone appeared once. The V call is TRBV7-9, the J call TRBJ2-3; D perhaps matches TRBD2 (5 bases). CDR3 size: 15 residues. Trimming removed 4 bases at V and 5 bases at J, with 16 bases between. Per germline, CDR1 SEHNR and CDR2 FQNEAQ (reference sequence). The CDR3 DNA is TGTGCCAGCAGCTCGGGAAATAGTTTGGTAGATACGCAGTATTTT. It specifies CASSSGNSLVDTQYF.

This clone is a singleton in its sample. This sequence joins TRBV6-5 and TRBJ2-7; possibly TRBD1 for D (6 bases). From germline, CDR1 is MNHEY and CDR2 SVGAGI. There are 14 residues in the CDR3. Trimming left V 7 bases short and J 3 bases short, with 16 bases between. The CDR3 loop is CASTATGTGYEQYF. The CDR3 bases are TGTGCCAGCACCGCAACAGGGACCGGCTACGAGCAGTACTTC.

V is TRBV4-2 and J is TRBJ2-3; TRBD2 agrees at 8 bases. This CDR3 is built from 17 residues. The germline V gene has CDR1 LGHNA and CDR2 YNFKEQ. With V trimmed by 1 base and J by 4 bases, 10 bases remained unmatched. CDR3 residues: CASSQAGSGGHADTQYF. The CDR3 DNA reads TGTGCCAGCAGCCAAGCTGGGTCGGGGGGGCACGCAGATACGCAGTATTTT.

The V and J genes are TRBV24-1 and TRBJ1-5; the D is unclear. CDR3 length: 14 residues. Germline-derived CDR1 and CDR2 are KGHDR and SFDVKD. V was cut by 5 bases and J by 7 bases, with 14 bases left in between. The chain's CDR3 is CATSGRRGGQPQHF. DNA of the CDR3: TGTGCCACCAGTGGTCGGCGGGGAGGCCAGCCCCAGCATTTT.

The chain employs TRBV7-2 and TRBJ2-3, with a possible D match to TRBD1 (6 bases). The CDR3 has 16 residues. CDR1 and CDR2 (germline): SGHTA, FQGNSA. V lost 5 bases and J 3 bases, leaving 18 bases between the germline ends. This chain's CDR3 is CASSPSRQVWTDTQYF. CDR3 in DNA: TGTGCCAGCAGCCCATCCCGACAGGTTTGGACAGATACGCAGTATTTT.

The genes are TRBV7-2 and TRBJ2-1; TRBD2 agrees at 9 bases. In germline, CDR1 is SGHTA, CDR2 FQGNSA. The CDR3 has 14 amino acids. The trim removed 3 bases at V and 6 bases at J, leaving 3 bases unmatched. CDR3 amino acids: CASSFTRGGNEQFF. CDR3 sequence (DNA): TGTGCCAGCAGCTTTACGCGGGGGGGCAATGAGCAGTTCTTC. The entire variable domain, with the rest obtained from reference TRBV7-2 and TRBJ2-1, is as follows: GAGVSQSPSNKVTEKGKDVELRCDPISGHTALYWYRQSLGQGLEFLIYFQGNSAPDKSGLPSDRFSAERTGGSVSTLTIQRTQQEDSAVYLCASSFTRGGNEQFFGPGTRLTVL.

The rearrangement uses TRBV2 and TRBJ1-4; possible D gene TRBD1, 5 bases. Germline V lookup: CDR1 SNHLY, CDR2 FYNNEI. CDR3 size: 14 residues. Trimming removed 10 bases from V and 3 bases from J, with 15 bases in between. As DNA, the CDR3 is TGTGCCATTATGAGAAGGGGTGCTAATGAAAAACTGTTTTTT. Translating it yields CAIMRRGANEKLFF. Variable domain in full (rest from reference TRBV2 and TRBJ1-4): EPEVTQTPSHQVTQMGQEVILRCVPISNHLYFYWYRQILGQKVEFLVSFYNNEISEKSEIFDDQFSVERPDGSNFTLKIRSTKLEDSAMYFCAIMRRGANEKLFFGSGTQLSVL.

This chain connects TRBV28 to TRBJ1-5, with 9 bases aligning to TRBD1. The junction had 10 bases not matched to a gene; V was cut back by 5 bases and J by 8 bases. CDR3 size: 15 residues. Germline CDR1 and CDR2: MDHEN and SYDVKM. CDR3 amino acids: CASSPLTGGLEPQHF. The DNA of the CDR3 is TGTGCCAGCAGTCCTTTGACAGGGGGTTTAGAGCCCCAGCATTTT.

This chain links TRBV25-1 with TRBJ1-6, with D hard to call. This CDR3 comprises 14 residues. The germline CDR1 and CDR2 sequences are MGHDK and SYGVNS. Trimming removed 6 bases at V and 3 bases at J, with 9 bases between. The CDR3 sequence: CASRQTSYNSPLHF. CDR3 sequence (DNA): TGTGCCAGCAGACAGACAAGCTATAATTCACCCCTCCACTTT.

CDR3: CASSKSAYRTVYHEQYF. CDR3 bases: TGTGCCAGCAGCAAATCGGCCTACCGGACAGTGTACCACGAGCAGTACTTC. The V gene is TRBV21-1, the J gene TRBJ2-7; TRBD1 reflects the table's D call only, with no check against the DNA. TRBV21-1 is a pseudogene locus. The CDR3 contains 17 residues.

The chain employs TRBV6-5 and TRBJ2-2, with unresolved D. This CDR3 contains 12 residues. Germline V gene sequence: CDR1 MNHEY, CDR2 SVGAGI. The V end was cut by 3 bases, the J end by 5 bases, with 4 bases between. CDR3 nucleotide sequence: TGTGCCAGCAGTTATTCAACCGGGGAGCTGTTTTTT. Translating gives CASSYSTGELFF.

The rearrangement uses TRBV4-1 and TRBJ1-1, with 9 bases identical to TRBD1. The ends lost 5 bases at V and 11 bases at J; junction bases unmatched: 9. Per the germline V gene, CDR1 is MGHRA and CDR2 is YSYEKL. The CDR3 consists of 13 residues. This CDR3 is CASSTRQGVNAFF. The CDR3, as DNA: TGCGCCAGCAGCACCCGACAGGGGGTGAACGCTTTCTTT.

This clone was counted once. Other DNA sequences in this sample translate to the same CDR3. V gene TRBV20-1 combines with J gene TRBJ1-2; a weak D match, TRBD1 (5 bases). This CDR3 is 11 amino acids long. The V gene's germline CDR1 is DFQATT and CDR2 SNEGSKA (reference sequence). Trimming shortened V by 2 bases and J by 5 bases, and 6 bases separated the two germline ends. CDR3 DNA: TGCAGTGCTAGACAGGGTTATGGCTACACCTTC. Amino acid sequence: CSARQGYGYTF.

The chain employs TRBV5-4 and TRBJ1-1; 7 positions agree with TRBD1. Unmatched junction bases numbered 18, after V lost 4 bases and J lost 0 bases. The CDR3 totals 19 residues. Germline lookup yields CDR1 SGHNT and CDR2 YYREEE (reference sequence). DNA of the CDR3: TGTGCCAGCAGCGTGGGAGGGGGCCAAGGTCTAAGGGTGAACACTGAAGCTTTCTTT. Translated, it gives CASSVGGGQGLRVNTEAFF.

V and J are TRBV15 and TRBJ2-3; D is unresolved. V was shortened by 2 bases and J by 5 bases, with 8 bases between the two germline ends. This CDR3 has 13 amino acids. CDR1 and CDR2 from the germline V gene are LNHNV and YYDKDF (reference sequence). The CDR3 loop is CATSRPGRDTQYF. The CDR3 DNA is TGTGCCACCAGCAGACCTGGGCGAGATACGCAGTATTTT.

The gene calls are TRBV13 and TRBJ2-3, with TRBD2 matching 7 bases. Germline V gives CDR1 PRHDT, CDR2 FYEKMQ (reference sequence). Trimming removed 0 bases from V and 3 bases from J; junction bases left unmatched: 3. The CDR3 has 15 amino acids. The CDR3 sequence: CASSLGTSRTDTQYF. The CDR3 DNA is TGTGCCAGCAGCTTAGGGACTAGCCGTACAGATACGCAGTATTTT.

The V call is TRBV9, the J call TRBJ1-1, with 10 bases matching TRBD1. With 3 bases clipped from V and 4 bases from J, the junction kept 6 bases outside the gene matches. There are 15 residues in the CDR3. Germline V gene data show CDR1 as SGDLS and CDR2 as YYNGEE. The CDR3 DNA reads as TGTGCCAGCAGCGAGAGACAGGGGGCGAGCACTGAAGCTTTCTTT. This codes for CASSERQGASTEAFF.